This TCR beta chain was identified during a study of cytomegalovirus exposure and HLA in healthy donors. This CDR3 is 16 amino acids long. Germline CDR1 is MGHRA and CDR2 is YSYEKL. V lost 5 bases, J lost 2 bases, and 8 bases stayed unmatched. PCR was performed using 60 Vbeta and 13 Jbeta primers. Profiled with immunoSEQ multiplex PCR; TCRdb holds only in-frame clones, not every one. The table includes about 200,000 clones, roughly 13% detected once. General study findings and limits: Presence/absence results assume similar sequencing depth per donor, which may not hold. For most TCR sequences rarity was the rule, although some public TCRs occurred in many donors.

The sample holds a few counts of this clone. Its antigen is not identified. This TCR came from a man in his forties or fifties in good health and CMV-seropositive. This chain connects TRBV4-1 to TRBJ2-3; 9 nucleotides agree with TRBD2. Sequencing was performed on PBMCs. The CDR3 nucleotides are TGCGCCAGCAGCGTAAGCGGGGGGCTTGTCACAGATACGCAGTATTTT. It translates to CASSVSGGLVTDTQYF.